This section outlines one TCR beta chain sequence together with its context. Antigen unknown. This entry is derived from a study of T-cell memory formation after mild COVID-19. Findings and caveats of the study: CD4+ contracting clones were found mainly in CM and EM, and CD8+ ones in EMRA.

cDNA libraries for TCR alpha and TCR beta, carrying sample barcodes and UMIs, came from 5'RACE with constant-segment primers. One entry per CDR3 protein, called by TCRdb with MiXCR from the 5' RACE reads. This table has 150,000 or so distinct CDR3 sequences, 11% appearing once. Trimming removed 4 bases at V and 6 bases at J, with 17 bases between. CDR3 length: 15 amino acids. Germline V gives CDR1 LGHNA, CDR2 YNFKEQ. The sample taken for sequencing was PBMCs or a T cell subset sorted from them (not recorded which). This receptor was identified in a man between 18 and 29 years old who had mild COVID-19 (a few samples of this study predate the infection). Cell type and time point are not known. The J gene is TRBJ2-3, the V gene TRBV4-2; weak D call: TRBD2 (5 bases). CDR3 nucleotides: TGTGCCAGCAGCCGGAAGGGTATGGGAGAGGATACGCAGTATTTT. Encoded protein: CASSRKGMGEDTQYF.